Reported below is one T cell receptor beta chain. The antigen is not known. This may be a read error: a much more frequent sequence differs by one nucleotide. None of the patients had undergone any treatment ahead of thyroid surgery. This specimen belongs to a study of metastatic and nonmetastatic thyroid tumors. Turning to the study itself: A comparison of repertoires was made across blood and tumor or nodule tissue from malignant and benign thyroid patients. General study results and limits: Compared with benign nodules, malignant thyroid tumors were reported to have significantly higher TCR beta diversity in both blood and tumor.

This CDR3 is 13 amino acids long. Germline CDR1 SGHDT, CDR2 YYEEEE. Via MiXCR, TCRdb re-called the PCR reads. Among 100,000 or so clones listed, about 16% were seen once. The sequencing input was blood. This receptor was obtained from a female donor with papillary thyroid cancer or a benign thyroid nodule (not recorded which). Some clones in this sample may be carry-over from other donors' samples. The chain links TRBV5-6 to TRBJ1-1; D gene unclear. CDR3 bases: TGTGTCAGCACCCTGACCCTTCGGACTGAAGCTTTCTTT. Translation: CVSTLTLRTEAFF. The complete variable domain, with remaining parts taken from reference TRBV5-6 and TRBJ1-1, reads DAGVTQSPTHLIKTRGQQVTLRCSPKSGHDTVSWYQQALGQGPQFIFQYYEEEERQRGNFPDRFSGHQFPNYSSELNVNALLLGDSALYLCVSTLTLRTEAFFGQGTRLTVV.